These 32 T cell receptor beta chains originate from one sample sequenced in a study of T cells in Graves' hyperthyroidism and ophthalmopathy. TCR beta CDR3 sequences were amplified from RNA transcripts. Carried out on the TCR CDR3, a first-round RT-PCR used the HTBI primer set. Each CDR3 protein gets one entry after TCRdb re-called the multiplex PCR reads with MiXCR. The sample has some 560,000 distinct CDR3 sequences, around 14% seen once; the top ten hold about 7%. The source material was blood. These receptors all stem from a woman in her 30s with Graves' hyperthyroidism.

This clonotype was seen a handful of times. This chain joins TRBV5-1 and TRBJ2-1; 9 nucleotides line up with TRBD1. This CDR3 region has 15 residues. Germline values: CDR1 SGHRS, CDR2 YFSETQ. V lost 6 bases to trimming and J lost 4 bases; unmatched junction nucleotides: 8. CDR3 DNA: TGCGCCAGCACTCCTGGGACAGGGCTGTACAATGAGCAGTTCTTC. This translates into CASTPGTGLYNEQFF.

This clonotype came up many times. V is TRBV6-2 or TRBV6-3 and J is TRBJ1-5; tentative D call: TRBD1 (6 bases). V shed 7 bases and J shed 4 bases, with 14 bases lying between them. Per the germline V gene, CDR1 is MNHEY and CDR2 is SVGEGT. The CDR3 length is 14 residues. The CDR3: CASIEQGANQPQHF. The CDR3 DNA is TGTGCCAGCATTGAACAGGGTGCAAATCAGCCCCAGCATTTT.

This clonotype was seen at least ten times. V gene TRBV7-8 combines with J gene TRBJ1-2; the D gene is possibly TRBD1 (5 bases). Germline CDR1 SGHVS, CDR2 FQNEAQ. This CDR3 comprises 15 residues. With 2 bases removed from V and 3 bases from J, the gap between germline ends came to 13 bases. The CDR3 here is CASSLRIGEDYGYTF. The DNA of the CDR3 is TGTGCCAGCAGCTTAAGGATAGGGGAGGACTATGGCTACACCTTC.

This clonotype turned up a few times. The chain carries TRBV7-3 and TRBJ2-3, with 11 bases lining up with TRBD2. V dropped 4 bases and J dropped 0; count of bases not matched to a gene: 9. CDR3 size: 18 residues. Germline loops: CDR1 SGHTA, CDR2 FQGTGA. CDR3 sequence reads: CASSWTGTSGISTDTQYF. Here the CDR3 DNA reads TGTGCCAGCAGCTGGACCGGGACTAGCGGAATTAGCACAGATACGCAGTATTTT.

This chain links TRBV7-9 with TRBJ2-1, with D hard to call. Germline assignment: CDR1 SEHNR and CDR2 FQNEAQ (reference sequence). This CDR3 spans 14 amino acids. V shed 3 bases and J shed 3 bases, with 9 bases lying between them. In DNA form, the CDR3 reads TGTGCCAGCAGCTTGCAGTCCAACTACAATGAGCAGTTCTTC. Translating it yields CASSLQSNYNEQFF.

Ten or more counts support this clonotype. CDR3 amino acids: CASSSGGSSYEQYF. The CDR3, as DNA: TGTGCCAGCAGTTCGGGCGGGAGCTCCTACGAGCAGTACTTC. J is TRBJ2-7 and V is TRBV28, with 7 bases fitting TRBD2. The germline V gene encodes CDR1 MDHEN and CDR2 SYDVKM. Trimming removed 4 bases from V and 0 bases from J; junction bases left unmatched: 3. The length of the CDR3 is 14 residues.

This clonotype showed up just a few times. The chain links TRBV14 to TRBJ2-3; TRBD2 aligns across 9 bases. V lost 3 bases to trimming and J lost 6 bases; unmatched junction nucleotides: 10. Germline lookup yields CDR1 SGHDN and CDR2 FVKESK. This CDR3 has 16 amino acids. This chain's CDR3 is CASSQIGTSWADTQYF. In DNA form, the CDR3 reads TGTGCCAGCAGCCAGATTGGGACTAGCTGGGCCGATACGCAGTATTTT.

The chain links TRBV18 to TRBJ2-3; 10 bases line up with TRBD2. The CDR3 spans 17 residues. CDR1 and CDR2 from the germline V gene are KGHSH and LQKENI. V lost 3 bases and J lost 1; bases outside the gene matches: 7. For the CDR3, the DNA is TGTGCCAGCTCACCCCGACTAGCGGGTTCAGGCACAGATACGCAGTATTTT. Residues: CASSPRLAGSGTDTQYF.

The genes are TRBV9 and TRBJ2-7; 7 bases match TRBD1. Trimming cost V 3 bases and J 0 bases; bases outside gene matches: 6. Germline values: CDR1 SGDLS, CDR2 YYNGEE. This CDR3 has 15 amino acids. This chain's CDR3 is CASSARDSSSYEQYF. For the CDR3, the DNA is TGTGCCAGCAGCGCTCGGGACAGTAGCTCCTACGAGCAGTACTTC.

The rearrangement links TRBV19 to TRBJ2-7, with 11 nucleotides matching TRBD1. The V and J ends lost 5 bases and 3 bases, in that order; junction bases with no gene match: 6. The CDR3 has 15 amino acids. CDR1 is LNHDA, CDR2 SQIVND, per germline (reference sequence). The CDR3 reads CASSPRTGGDYEQYF. DNA for the CDR3: TGTGCCAGTAGTCCACGGACAGGGGGCGACTACGAGCAGTACTTC.

Concerning this clonotype: A read error may explain this, as a much larger clone is one base away. V and J are TRBV13 and TRBJ2-1; possible D gene TRBD1, 5 bases. The CDR3 is made up of 13 amino acids. The V gene lost 2 bases and the J gene lost 10 bases, with 12 bases spanning the gap. Germline V lookup: CDR1 PRHDT, CDR2 FYEKMQ (reference sequence). The DNA of the CDR3 is TGTGCCAGCAGCTTATGGGGCGCTACGGAGCAGTTCTTC. It is translated as CASSLWGATEQFF.

This clonotype appeared many times. The chain uses TRBV30 and TRBJ2-1; D possibly corresponds to TRBD2 (5 bases). The CDR3 runs to 14 residues. V lost 2 bases and J 6 bases, leaving 14 bases between the germline ends. CDR1 is GTSNPN, CDR2 SVGIG, per germline (reference sequence). The CDR3 DNA follows: TGTGCCTGGAGTTTGGGCACTAGGACCAATGAGCAGTTCTTC. It encodes CAWSLGTRTNEQFF.

This clonotype has only a few counts. The genes are TRBV7-9 and TRBJ2-1, with 8 bases matching TRBD1. The CDR3 length is 16 residues. The ends lost 7 bases at V and 0 bases at J; junction bases unmatched: 8. Germline V gene lookup returns CDR1 SEHNR and CDR2 FQNEAQ (reference sequence). The CDR3: CASNIPTGGSYNEQFF. CDR3 nucleotides: TGTGCCAGCAACATCCCAACAGGGGGCTCCTACAATGAGCAGTTCTTC.

In its sample, this clonotype was seen many times. The chain has TRBV7-2 and TRBJ2-3; D uncertain. CDR3 length equals 17 residues. V was cut by 2 bases and J by 2 bases, with 17 bases left in between. Per the germline V gene, CDR1 is SGHTA and CDR2 is FQGNSA. This CDR3 reads CASSLRGSGSFTDTQYF. For the CDR3, the DNA is TGTGCCAGCAGCTTACGAGGTTCGGGCTCATTCACAGATACGCAGTATTTT.

The chain combines TRBV9 with TRBJ2-1; D is unresolved. The germline gives CDR1 SGDLS, CDR2 YYNGEE. The CDR3 is 16 residues long. The ends were cut back, 0 bases at V and 0 bases at J, with 10 bases in the middle. CDR3 bases: TGTGCCAGCAGCGTAGGTGGGCAAGGCTCCTACAATGAGCAGTTCTTC. This codes for CASSVGGQGSYNEQFF.

This clonotype appeared many times. V usage is TRBV6-1 and J usage is TRBJ2-4; 12 bases fit TRBD1. Unmatched junction bases numbered 7, after V lost 2 bases and J lost 2 bases. Germline lookup yields CDR1 MNHNS and CDR2 SASEGT. There are 18 residues in the CDR3. The CDR3 bases are TGTGCCAGCAGTGAACTAGGGACAGGGGGCGCTTCCAAAAACATTCAGTACTTC. Its protein is CASSELGTGGASKNIQYF.

This clonotype was detected only a few times. The V gene is TRBV6-1, the J gene TRBJ1-5; D remains unclear. This CDR3 is built from 13 residues. Germline V gene data show CDR1 as MNHNS and CDR2 as SASEGT. Deletions cut 5 bases from V and 7 bases from J, with 12 bases between. CDR3 sequence: CASSPKLFQPQHF. The DNA of the CDR3 is TGTGCCAGCAGTCCGAAGTTGTTCCAGCCCCAGCATTTT.

This clonotype has ten or more counts. This chain joins TRBV7-2 and TRBJ2-7, with unresolved D. V lost 1 base and J lost 2, with 12 bases in between. CDR1 and CDR2 from the germline V gene are SGHTA and FQGNSA. The CDR3 totals 15 residues. CDR3 amino acids: CASSLVLGVTYEQYF. In DNA, the CDR3 is TGTGCCAGCAGCTTAGTGCTTGGCGTGACCTACGAGCAGTACTTC.

There are many counts of this clonotype. The chain joins TRBV7-2 to TRBJ2-7, with D perhaps matching TRBD2 (6 bases). V dropped 1 base and J dropped 0 bases, with 13 bases sitting between them. Germline CDR1 is SGHTA and CDR2 is FQGNSA. The CDR3 is made up of 16 amino acids. CDR3 sequence (DNA): TGTGCCAGCAGCTTAGTGCTAGCGACGAACTCCTACGAGCAGTACTTC. Protein: CASSLVLATNSYEQYF.

The chain joins TRBV7-2 to TRBJ2-1; possible D gene TRBD2, 6 bases. Germline loops: CDR1 SGHTA, CDR2 FQGNSA. The CDR3 contains 16 residues. The ends were cut back, 4 bases at V and 2 bases at J, with 15 bases in the middle. The CDR3 DNA reads TGTGCCAGCAGCTATCGAACCGGGGGAGCCTACAATGAGCAGTTCTTC. Protein sequence: CASSYRTGGAYNEQFF.

This clonotype was detected many times. The rearrangement links TRBV20-1 to TRBJ1-2, with a weak D call TRBD1 (6 bases). Per germline, CDR1 DFQATT and CDR2 SNEGSKA (reference sequence). The ends were cut back, 3 bases at V and 8 bases at J, with 13 bases in the middle. The CDR3 has 12 amino acids. CDR3 residues: CSASPTGWGYTF. The CDR3 DNA follows: TGCAGTGCTAGCCCGACAGGCTGGGGCTACACCTTC.

This chain uses TRBV11-2 with TRBJ1-2; D call uncertain. This CDR3 is built from 12 residues. CDR1 SGHAT and CDR2 FQNNGV come from the germline V gene. Between the trimmed V and J ends, which lost 3 bases and 8 bases, there was a span of 10 bases. The CDR3 sequence: CASSFVSGGYTF. The CDR3 DNA follows: TGTGCCAGCAGCTTCGTTTCGGGGGGCTACACCTTC. Full variable domain (missing parts from reference TRBV11-2 and TRBJ1-2): EAGVAQSPRYKIIEKRQSVAFWCNPISGHATLYWYQQILGQGPKLLIQFQNNGVVDDSQLPKDRFSAERLKGVDSTLKIQPAKLEDSAVYLCASSFVSGGYTFGSGTRLTVV.

The CDR3 sequence: CASGGGGDEKLFF. CDR3 in DNA: TGTGCCAGCGGAGGGGGGGGGGATGAAAAACTGTTTTTT. The rearrangement uses TRBV28 and TRBJ1-4; D is perhaps TRBD1 (6 bases). Germline V CDR1 and CDR2: MDHEN, SYDVKM. The CDR3 totals 13 residues. V dropped 8 bases and J dropped 6 bases, with 13 bases sitting between them.

This clonotype came up many times. The chain uses TRBV28 and TRBJ2-7; 10 nucleotides line up with TRBD2. This CDR3 is 17 amino acids long. The junction had 9 bases not matched to a gene; V was cut back by 4 bases and J by 0 bases. Germline V gives CDR1 MDHEN, CDR2 SYDVKM. CDR3 region: CASSSGISGRPSYEQYF. The CDR3 region has the DNA TGTGCCAGCAGTTCAGGTATTAGCGGGAGGCCCTCCTACGAGCAGTACTTC.

About this clonotype: A read error may explain this, as a much larger clone is one base away. The genes are TRBV3-1 and TRBJ2-7, with D uncertain. The CDR3 totals 15 residues. Per germline, CDR1 LGHDT and CDR2 YNNKEL (reference sequence). The CDR3 region has the DNA TGTGCCAGCAGCCCAGGCTCGGCAAGCTCCTACGAGCAGCACTTC. This sequence encodes CASSPGSASSYEQHF.

At least ten counts were recorded for this clonotype. J is TRBJ2-1 and V is TRBV12-3 or TRBV12-4, with 12 bases that match TRBD2. V dropped 2 bases and J dropped 12; count of bases not matched to a gene: 11. The CDR3 length is 16 residues. CDR3 sequence reads: CASSLYRLAGGLRQFF. CDR3 bases: TGTGCCAGCAGTTTATATCGGCTAGCGGGAGGGTTGCGGCAGTTCTTC.

This clonotype was observed at least ten times. V and J are TRBV30 and TRBJ2-7, with a tentative D call TRBD1 (5 bases). The V and J ends lost 6 bases and 3 bases respectively, with 15 bases between them. Germline-derived CDR1 and CDR2 are GTSNPN and SVGIG (reference sequence). This CDR3 has 13 amino acids. CDR3 protein: CACTRQLLYEQYF. The DNA for the CDR3 is TGTGCCTGCACGAGACAGTTGCTCTACGAGCAGTACTTC. Using reference TRBV30 and TRBJ2-7 for the parts outside the CDR3, the full variable domain is SQTIHQWPATLVQPVGSPLSLECTVEGTSNPNLYWYRQAAGRGLQLLFYSVGIGQISSEVPQNLSASRPQDRQFILSSKKLLLSDSGFYLCACTRQLLYEQYFGPGTRLTVT.

This clonotype was recorded at least ten times. The rearrangement joins TRBV28 to TRBJ1-5, with 8 positions matching TRBD1. CDR1 is MDHEN, CDR2 SYDVKM, per germline. CDR3 size: 16 residues. Trimming at V came to 5 bases and at J to 4 bases, leaving 10 bases not matched to a gene. CDR3 in amino acids: CASSPEAGQENQPQHF. CDR3 nucleotide sequence: TGTGCCAGCAGTCCCGAGGCGGGACAGGAGAATCAGCCCCAGCATTTT.

The sample holds many counts of this clonotype. The CDR3 is CASSSHPGDRGKQFF. CDR3 in DNA: TGTGCCAGCAGTTCCCACCCTGGGGACAGGGGGAAGCAGTTCTTC. This chain joins TRBV28 and TRBJ2-1, with TRBD1 identical over 11 bases. J lost 11 bases, V lost 4 bases, and 10 bases had no gene match. The CDR3 runs 15 residues. Per the germline V gene, CDR1 is MDHEN and CDR2 is SYDVKM.

Ten or more counts support this clonotype. V and J are TRBV12-3 or TRBV12-4 and TRBJ1-3; 8 bases match TRBD1. There are 15 residues in the CDR3. J lost 4 bases, V lost 6 bases, and 8 bases had no gene match. The CDR3 coding sequence is TGTGCCAGCAGCACTCCCAGGGACAGGGGAAACACCATATATTTT. As protein: CASSTPRDRGNTIYF.

V and J are TRBV27 and TRBJ1-4; D possibly corresponds to TRBD1 (6 bases). Germline V gene data show CDR1 as MNHEY and CDR2 as SMNVEV (reference sequence). The ends were cut back, 5 bases at V and 8 bases at J, with 15 bases in the middle. The length of the CDR3 is 14 residues. The CDR3 DNA sequence: TGTGCCAGCAGTGGAGGGGGGGCAGAAGAAAAACTGTTTTTT. Translated: CASSGGGAEEKLFF.

In this sample, this clonotype turned up a few times. The CDR3 nucleotides read TGTGCCAGCAGCGGGCCGGACTCCTACGAGCAGTACTTC. Amino acids: CASSGPDSYEQYF. This chain uses TRBV9 with TRBJ2-7; D gene ambiguous. The CDR3 runs 13 residues. Looked up from germline, CDR1 is SGDLS and CDR2 is YYNGEE. Between the trimmed V and J ends, which lost 3 bases and 0 bases, there was a span of 7 bases.